The 14 T cell receptor beta chains given below trace back to one sample, sequenced in a study of T-cell reconstitution after alpha-beta-depleted transplantation in children (dated by TCRdb to between 2015 and 2016). Reading the label with the study, this specimen's treatment or condition is: allogeneic hematopoietic cell transplantation with graft depleted of TCRalphabeta T cells and CD19 B cells. Libraries were prepared through PCR. The sequencer listed for this sample is Illumina HiSeq 2500. TCR libraries were prepared with molecular barcoding, using unique molecular identifiers to normalize TCRbeta repertoire quantification. The public sequencing data were trimmed at Q25 with fastp and processed into clonotypes with MiXCR by TCRdb, which kept only in-frame beta chains. Rows with one shared CDR3 protein collapse into an entry with the most common genes and DNA. Here the sample has fewer than 350,000 distinct CDR3 sequences; around 9.1% occur a single time. Around 7.5% of the sample is held by the ten biggest clonotypes.

The sample in question was PBMCs, obtained before TCRalphabeta/CD19-depleted stem cell transplant. The receptors derive from a boy younger than two with acute myeloid leukemia, due to receive a stem cell transplant.

This clonotype was observed many times. This sequence joins TRBV5-1 and TRBJ2-1; possible D gene TRBD2, 6 bases. CDR3 length: 15 amino acids. The ends were cut back, 1 base at V and 5 bases at J, with 13 bases in the middle. In germline, CDR1 is SGHRS, CDR2 YFSETQ. CDR3: CASSLLGTQHNEQFF. The CDR3 region has the DNA TGCGCCAGCAGCTTGCTCGGGACTCAACACAATGAGCAGTTCTTC.

CDR3: CASSLMGGAYGYTF. The DNA for the CDR3 is TGTGCCAGCAGCCTAATGGGGGGCGCCTATGGCTACACCTTC. The chain carries TRBV7-2 and TRBJ1-2, with a weak D call TRBD1 (6 bases). V lost 5 bases and J lost 4, with 14 bases in between. The CDR3 loop spans 14 amino acids. Germline V lookup: CDR1 SGHTA, CDR2 FQGNSA.

This clonotype was recorded at least ten times. This chain links TRBV3-1 with TRBJ2-7, with D hard to call. The CDR3 sequence is 15 residues long. Germline CDR1 reads LGHDT; CDR2 reads YNNKEL (reference sequence). Trimming left V 4 bases short and J 0 bases short, with 13 bases between. The CDR3 reads CASSLRPQTSYEQYF. The CDR3 nucleotides read TGTGCCAGCAGCCTTCGACCGCAAACCTCCTACGAGCAGTACTTC.

This clonotype appeared many times. This sequence joins TRBV10-3 and TRBJ2-7, with D uncertain. Trimming shortened V by 5 bases and J by 2 bases, and 7 bases separated the two germline ends. This CDR3 is 12 amino acids long. The germline V gene has CDR1 ENHRY and CDR2 SYGVKD. The CDR3 DNA follows: TGTGCCATCAGTTCATCCGCCTACGAGCAGTACTTC. The encoded protein is CAISSSAYEQYF.

This clonotype was seen a handful of times. V gene TRBV6-4 combines with J gene TRBJ2-1; 7 bases match TRBD1. The V segment lost 2 bases and the J segment 1 base; nucleotides outside the gene matches: 14. Germline CDR1 reads MRHNA; CDR2 reads SNTAGT. The CDR3 consists of 19 residues. The CDR3 reads CASSDPEGETGWSYNEQFF. The DNA for the CDR3 is TGTGCCAGCAGTGACCCAGAAGGAGAGACAGGGTGGTCCTACAATGAGCAGTTCTTC.

This clonotype was detected ten times or more. This rearrangement joins TRBV21-1 to TRBJ2-7; the table's D call, TRBD2, was not checked against the DNA. TRBV21-1 is classified as a pseudogene. CDR3 length equals 16 residues. The CDR3 is CASSTGTSGALYEQYF. For the CDR3, the DNA is TGTGCCAGCAGCACCGGGACTAGCGGAGCCCTCTACGAGCAGTACTTC.

The sample holds many counts of this clonotype. The genes are TRBV6-4 and TRBJ2-2; D ambiguous. Germline-derived CDR1 and CDR2 are MRHNA and SNTAGT. The CDR3 is made up of 16 amino acids. V was cut by 3 bases and J by 0 bases, with 11 bases left in between. The CDR3 reads CASSEMVSPNTGELFF. CDR3 in DNA: TGTGCCAGCAGTGAGATGGTCAGCCCGAACACCGGGGAGCTGTTTTTT.

The sample holds a few counts of this clonotype. This sequence joins TRBV29-1 and TRBJ1-2; D might be TRBD1 (6 bases). Looked up from germline, CDR1 is SQVTM and CDR2 is ANQGSEA. V was cut by 4 bases and J by 4 bases, with 16 bases left in between. CDR3 length: 14 amino acids. CDR3 sequence (DNA): TGCAGCGTTGCGGGACCCAGGGGTAGCTATGGCTACACCTTC. Protein sequence: CSVAGPRGSYGYTF.

This clonotype has ten or more counts. This chain uses TRBV28 with TRBJ2-2, with 8 bases matching TRBD2. Unmatched junction bases numbered 21, after V lost 4 bases and J lost 8 bases. The germline CDR1 and CDR2 sequences are MDHEN and SYDVKM. The CDR3 covers 19 residues. The CDR3 reads CASSSLGLARRGFLGELFF. CDR3 nucleotides: TGTGCCAGCAGTTCTCTCGGACTAGCTCGTCGAGGTTTTTTGGGGGAGCTGTTTTTT.

The rearrangement uses TRBV4-2 and TRBJ2-7; D gene ambiguous. Between the trimmed V and J ends, which lost 5 bases and 6 bases, there was a span of 17 bases. The CDR3 spans 14 residues. CDR1 and CDR2 from the germline V gene are LGHNA and YNFKEQ. The CDR3 spells CASSYTSAGGEQYF. The CDR3 coding sequence is TGTGCCAGCAGCTACACTTCGGCCGGTGGCGAGCAGTACTTC.

In this sample, this clonotype turned up many times. This chain connects TRBV20-1 to TRBJ2-3; the D gene is possibly TRBD1 (7 bases). The CDR3 sequence is 14 residues long. Germline lookup yields CDR1 DFQATT and CDR2 SNEGSKA (reference sequence). Trimming left V 6 bases short and J 4 bases short, with 17 bases between. CDR3 loop: CSATLAGGPDTQYF. The CDR3 DNA is TGCAGTGCCACCCTGGCAGGGGGGCCAGATACGCAGTATTTT.

As to this clonotype: Possible read error: a much larger clone is one base away. The V and J genes are TRBV11-2 and TRBJ2-1, with 7 bases lining up with TRBD2. CDR3 length: 17 amino acids. Per the germline V gene, CDR1 is SGHAT and CDR2 is FQNNGV. V lost 5 bases and J lost 4; bases outside the gene matches: 14. The CDR3 here is CASSLGTGTTEYNEQFF. The CDR3 DNA sequence: TGTGCCAGCAGCCTAGGGACCGGGACTACCGAATACAATGAGCAGTTCTTC.

This clonotype was counted many times. One end of the junction is discordant with germline, which a read error may explain. The chain employs TRBV13 and TRBJ2-7; D gene ambiguous. The CDR3 is made up of 12 amino acids. From germline, CDR1 is PRHDT and CDR2 FYEKMQ (reference sequence). The CDR3 sequence: CASSAHSYEQYF. Here the CDR3 DNA reads TGTGCTAGCAGCGCCCATTCCTACGAGCAGTACTTC.

This clonotype was recorded at least ten times. The genes are TRBV7-2 and TRBJ2-1; D remains ambiguous. There are 13 residues in the CDR3. The germline gives CDR1 SGHTA, CDR2 FQGNSA. V lost 10 bases to trimming and J lost 4 bases, with 14 bases between them. CDR3 sequence: CATQLNGYNEQFF. DNA for the CDR3: TGTGCCACCCAATTGAACGGTTACAATGAGCAGTTCTTC.